Sequencing of this T cell receptor beta chain was carried out in a study of blood T cells in healthy people across ages. General study results and limits: Unsorted PBMC input precluded a conclusive naive versus antigen-experienced comparison. When set beside aged donors, long-lived donors presented more naive CD4+ cells and higher diversity.

It was with a sample-barcoded 5' primer and a J-beta primer mix that a second PCR of roughly 7 to 12 cycles was run. MiXCR, run by TCRdb on the 5' RACE reads, gives a single entry per CDR3 protein. The sample yields 700,000 to 900,000 distinct CDR3 sequences, about 53% seen once. This clonotype was detected only a few times. Its antigen is still unknown. The donors, aged about 6 to 95, were healthy Caucasians from Russia. Isolation per sample recovered at least 6 million PBMCs. V gave up 5 bases and J gave up 5 bases, with 9 bases separating them. Germline loops: CDR1 SEHNR, CDR2 FQNEAQ (reference sequence). This CDR3 region has 12 residues.

This receptor was obtained from a man older than 75 in good health. This chain connects TRBV7-9 to TRBJ2-5; D not resolved. Source material: blood. CDR3 amino acids: CASSPRVETQYF. CDR3 bases: TGTGCCAGCAGCCCAAGGGTGGAGACCCAGTACTTC.